Listed here are 31 T cell receptor beta chains from one sample, sequenced in a study of blood T cell repertoires in COVID-19. Sequenced by immunoSEQ multiplex PCR; TCRdb stores in-frame clones only, minus some. The sample contains more than 120,000 clones, around nine tenths of which appear only once. Sample: peripheral blood. These receptors all come from a woman between 45 and 65 years old with active or convalescent COVID-19.

This chain connects TRBV7-8 to TRBJ1-2; 11 bases match TRBD1. Germline loops: CDR1 SGHVS, CDR2 FQNEAQ. The ends lost 4 bases at V and 0 bases at J; junction bases unmatched: 7. The CDR3 runs to 17 residues. This chain's CDR3 is CASSSGQGELANYGYTF. The CDR3 DNA sequence: TGTGCCAGCAGCTCGGGACAGGGGGAGTTAGCTAACTATGGCTACACCTTC.

The chain links TRBV11-2 to TRBJ2-1, with TRBD2 identical over 10 bases. J lost 6 bases, V lost 3 bases, and 5 bases had no gene match. Per the germline V gene, CDR1 is SGHAT and CDR2 is FQNNGV. The CDR3 is 15 amino acids. CDR3 nucleotide sequence: TGTGCCAGCAGCTTGCTTGTAGCGGGAGGCAATGAGCAGTTCTTC. Its translation: CASSLLVAGGNEQFF.

The chain is built from TRBV6-5 and TRBJ2-1; 10 nucleotides match TRBD2. V shed 2 bases, J shed 1 base, and the junction held 2 bases outside the gene matches. This CDR3 is 16 amino acids long. Germline values: CDR1 MNHEY, CDR2 SVGAGI. For the CDR3, the DNA is TGTGCCAGCAGTTACGGACTAGCGGTGTCCTACAATGAGCAGTTCTTC. Protein: CASSYGLAVSYNEQFF.

V gene TRBV7-2 combines with J gene TRBJ1-2; no firm D call. CDR3 size: 14 residues. Trimming removed 1 base from V and 3 bases from J, with 9 bases in between. The germline V gene has CDR1 SGHTA and CDR2 FQGNSA. CDR3: CASSLDKSHYGYTF. Here the CDR3 DNA reads TGTGCCAGCAGCTTAGATAAGAGCCACTATGGCTACACCTTC.

The V and J genes are TRBV4-1 and TRBJ2-7; D might be TRBD1 (5 bases). Per the germline V gene, CDR1 is MGHRA and CDR2 is YSYEKL. The CDR3 contains 16 residues. Between the trimmed V and J ends, which lost 1 base and 1 base, there was a span of 14 bases. CDR3 region: CASSQVAGQPSYEQYF. CDR3 DNA sequence: TGCGCCAGCAGCCAAGTGGCAGGGCAGCCTTCCTACGAGCAGTACTTC.

The chain links TRBV19 to TRBJ1-3; D is possibly TRBD1 (5 bases). The CDR3 extends over 17 amino acids. In germline, CDR1 is LNHDA, CDR2 SQIVND (reference sequence). The ends were cut back, 4 bases at V and 0 bases at J, with 16 bases in the middle. This CDR3 is CASSKLGRAYSGNTIYF. As DNA, the CDR3 is TGTGCCAGTAGTAAATTGGGCAGGGCATACTCTGGAAACACCATATATTTT. The full variable domain, its missing parts supplied by reference TRBV19 and TRBJ1-3, is DGGITQSPKYLFRKEGQNVTLSCEQNLNHDAMYWYRQDPGQGLRLIYYSQIVNDFQKGDIAEGYSVSREKKESFPLTVTSAQKNPTAFYLCASSKLGRAYSGNTIYFGEGSWLTVV.

The chain couples TRBV5-1 to TRBJ1-1, with D perhaps TRBD1 (5 bases). This CDR3 has 13 amino acids. Deletions cut 0 bases from V and 6 bases from J, with 9 bases between. Germline V CDR1 and CDR2: SGHRS, YFSETQ. The CDR3 is CASSLAQGSEAFF. The DNA of the CDR3 is TGCGCCAGCAGCTTGGCTCAGGGATCTGAAGCTTTCTTT.

The V call is TRBV7-9, the J call TRBJ1-2; the D gene is possibly TRBD1 (6 bases). Trimming took off 5 bases at V and 5 bases at J, with 15 bases between the two ends. Germline V gene sequence: CDR1 SEHNR, CDR2 FQNEAQ (reference sequence). This CDR3 has 14 amino acids. The CDR3 DNA sequence: TGTGCCAGCAGCCCACGACAGGTTGAGTATGGCTACACCTTC. Its protein product is CASSPRQVEYGYTF. Full variable domain (remainder filled in from reference TRBV7-9 and TRBJ1-2): DTGVSQNPRHKITKRGQNVTFRCDPISEHNRLYWYRQTLGQGPEFLTYFQNEAQLEKSRLLSDRFSAERPKGSFSTLEIQRTEQGDSAMYLCASSPRQVEYGYTFGSGTRLTVV.

The chain couples TRBV30 to TRBJ1-1; 9 nucleotides agree with TRBD1. This CDR3 comprises 13 residues. The germline CDR1 and CDR2 sequences are GTSNPN and SVGIG (reference sequence). V was pared by 3 bases and J by 5 bases, with 4 bases of the junction left unmatched. The CDR3 DNA is TGTGCCTGGAGGGGACAGGGAAGGACTGAAGCTTTCTTT. It translates to CAWRGQGRTEAFF.

On this clone: A much larger clonotype is one base distant, so this may be a read error. At the DNA level, this CDR3 is encoded by other sequences in the same sample as well. The V and J genes are TRBV7-8 and TRBJ2-7; 7 bases fit TRBD1. This CDR3 is 13 amino acids long. Germline V gives CDR1 SGHVS, CDR2 FQNEAQ. V was pared by 3 bases and J by 2 bases, with 1 base of the junction left unmatched. CDR3 region: CASSLGQPYEQYF. The CDR3 DNA reads TGTGCCAGCAGCTTGGGACAGCCCTACGAGCAGTACTTC.

This chain joins TRBV5-4 and TRBJ1-1, with 8 positions matching TRBD1. CDR3 length equals 15 residues. From germline, CDR1 is SGHNT and CDR2 YYREEE (reference sequence). The junction had 6 bases not matched to a gene; V was cut back by 4 bases and J by 1 base. Here the CDR3 DNA reads TGTGCCAGCAGCCTATACAGGGGGACGAACACTGAAGCTTTCTTT. It is translated as CASSLYRGTNTEAFF.

The chain couples TRBV14 to TRBJ2-7; 9 bases agree with TRBD1. The CDR3 is 14 amino acids. V dropped 3 bases and J dropped 2; count of bases not matched to a gene: 2. Germline-derived CDR1 and CDR2 are SGHDN and FVKESK. CDR3 DNA: TGTGCCAGCAGCCACGGGACAGGGCCCTACGAGCAGTACTTC. Amino acids: CASSHGTGPYEQYF. Full variable domain (rest looked up from reference TRBV14 and TRBJ2-7): EAGVTQFPSHSVIEKGQTVTLRCDPISGHDNLYWYRRVMGKEIKFLLHFVKESKQDESGMPNNRFLAERTGGTYSTLKVQPAELEDSGVYFCASSHGTGPYEQYFGPGTRLTVT.

This chain links TRBV2 with TRBJ1-1; a weak D match, TRBD1 (6 bases). Germline V lookup: CDR1 SNHLY, CDR2 FYNNEI. This CDR3 region has 14 residues. V gave up 6 bases and J gave up 0 bases, with 11 bases separating them. The CDR3 sequence: CASRNREMNTEAFF. The DNA of the CDR3 is TGTGCCAGCAGGAACAGGGAGATGAACACTGAAGCTTTCTTT. The full variable domain, in which reference TRBV2 and TRBJ1-1 provide the parts outside the CDR3, is EPEVTQTPSHQVTQMGQEVILRCVPISNHLYFYWYRQILGQKVEFLVSFYNNEISEKSEIFDDQFSVERPDGSNFTLKIRSTKLEDSAMYFCASRNREMNTEAFFGQGTRLTVV.

This chain links TRBV28 with TRBJ1-3; D is unresolved. CDR3 length: 15 residues. CDR1 is MDHEN, CDR2 SYDVKM, per germline. The V gene lost 5 bases and the J gene lost 1 base, with 12 bases spanning the gap. The CDR3 reads CASSPVVESGNTIYF. CDR3 nucleotide sequence: TGTGCCAGCAGTCCCGTAGTAGAGTCTGGAAACACCATATATTTT. Full variable domain (outside the CDR3, taken from reference TRBV28 and TRBJ1-3): DVKVTQSSRYLVKRTGEKVFLECVQDMDHENMFWYRQDPGLGLRLIYFSYDVKMKEKGDIPEGYSVSREKKERFSLILESASTNQTSMYLCASSPVVESGNTIYFGEGSWLTVV.

This chain links TRBV21-1 with TRBJ1-2; the table calls TRBD1, which could not be checked here. TRBV21-1 counts as a pseudogene. The CDR3 has 18 amino acids. In DNA, the CDR3 is TGTGCCAGCAGCAAAGGAGGGGGCACCGCAATTTGTTACTATGGCTACACCTTC. Protein: CASSKGGGTAICYYGYTF.

The V gene is TRBV14, the J gene TRBJ1-6, with D perhaps matching TRBD1 (5 bases). Deletions cut 1 base from V and 9 bases from J, with 10 bases between. The germline CDR1 and CDR2 sequences are SGHDN and FVKESK. This CDR3 spans 14 amino acids. CDR3 sequence (DNA): TGTGCCAGCAGCCAAGCGCAGGGAGGTTCACCCCTCCACTTT. Translation: CASSQAQGGSPLHF. The full variable domain, completed using reference TRBV14 and TRBJ1-6, is EAGVTQFPSHSVIEKGQTVTLRCDPISGHDNLYWYRRVMGKEIKFLLHFVKESKQDESGMPNNRFLAERTGGTYSTLKVQPAELEDSGVYFCASSQAQGGSPLHFGNGTRLTVT.

The chain is built from TRBV2 and TRBJ1-1; weak D call: TRBD1 (5 bases). Trimming removed 10 bases from V and 1 base from J, with 7 bases in between. The CDR3 extends over 11 amino acids. Germline assignment: CDR1 SNHLY and CDR2 FYNNEI. This CDR3 reads CANTGNTEAFF. The CDR3 DNA follows: TGTGCCAATACAGGGAACACTGAAGCTTTCTTT.

The chain couples TRBV15 to TRBJ2-1, with 10 bases aligning to TRBD2. The CDR3 loop spans 15 amino acids. V trimming: 0 bases; J trimming: 7 bases; junction bases outside the gene matches: 3. Germline CDR1 is LNHNV and CDR2 is YYDKDF (reference sequence). In nucleotides, the CDR3 is TGTGCCACCAGCAGAGAACTAGCGGGACGTAATGAGCAGTTCTTC. Encoded protein: CATSRELAGRNEQFF.

The chain carries TRBV5-1 and TRBJ1-1; a possible D gene is TRBD1 (6 bases). The germline CDR1 and CDR2 sequences are SGHRS and YFSETQ. V lost 1 base to trimming and J lost 3 bases, with 13 bases between them. The CDR3 totals 15 residues. The CDR3 coding sequence is TGCGCCAGCAGCTTGACAGGGTCGGGCCACACTGAAGCTTTCTTT. Its protein product is CASSLTGSGHTEAFF.

The chain recombines TRBV5-1 with TRBJ2-2; TRBD2 is a possible D gene (6 bases). CDR1 SGHRS and CDR2 YFSETQ come from the germline V gene. The CDR3 sequence is 17 residues long. V was shortened by 0 bases and J by 3 bases, with 15 bases between the two germline ends. The CDR3 loop is CASSLDIAGRYTGELFF. The CDR3 DNA follows: TGCGCCAGCAGCTTGGACATCGCGGGACGGTACACCGGGGAGCTGTTTTTT.

This clone was counted once. The DNA for the CDR3 is TGTGCCAGCAGCGTAATGGACAGGTTAAGTGGAAACACCATATATTTT. Protein sequence: CASSVMDRLSGNTIYF. The chain is built from TRBV9 and TRBJ1-3; 7 bases are a match to TRBD1. Trimming cost V 1 base and J 3 bases; bases outside gene matches: 7. Germline CDR1 and CDR2: SGDLS and YYNGEE. This CDR3 has 16 amino acids. Using reference TRBV9 and TRBJ1-3 for the parts outside the CDR3, the full variable domain is DSGVTQTPKHLITATGQRVTLRCSPRSGDLSVYWYQQSLDQGLQFLIQYYNGEERAKGNILERFSAQQFPDLHSELNLSSLELGDSALYFCASSVMDRLSGNTIYFGEGSWLTVV.

The rearrangement links TRBV2 to TRBJ2-7; the match to TRBD2 covers 8 bases. CDR3 length: 15 amino acids. V trimming: 11 bases; J trimming: 1 base; junction bases outside the gene matches: 13. Germline V gene lookup returns CDR1 SNHLY and CDR2 FYNNEI. The CDR3 bases are TGTGCCGCCAAGACAAACGGACTAGCTTCCTACGAGCAGTACTTC. Its translation: CAAKTNGLASYEQYF.

V usage is TRBV28 and J usage is TRBJ2-2; tentatively, D is TRBD2 (5 bases). The CDR3 totals 17 residues. V gave up 6 bases and J gave up 1 base, with 18 bases separating them. The germline V gene encodes CDR1 MDHEN and CDR2 SYDVKM. The CDR3 nucleotides are TGTGCCAGCAGCACCCTTCGCCTTGAGGGGAACACCGGGGAGCTGTTTTTT. Its translation: CASSTLRLEGNTGELFF.

This chain joins TRBV27 and TRBJ1-2, with D hard to call. V lost 5 bases, J lost 4 bases, and 17 bases lay in between. The germline gives CDR1 MNHEY, CDR2 SMNVEV (reference sequence). There are 15 residues in the CDR3. CDR3 protein: CASSGTRVGGYGYTF. As DNA, the CDR3 is TGTGCCAGCAGTGGTACACGGGTAGGAGGCTATGGCTACACCTTC.

The gene calls are TRBV9 and TRBJ2-1, with 9 bases identical to TRBD1. Germline V gene sequence: CDR1 SGDLS, CDR2 YYNGEE. With V trimmed by 0 bases and J by 5 bases, 6 bases remained unmatched. This CDR3 region has 16 residues. For the CDR3, the DNA is TGTGCCAGCAGCGTAGTAGGGTGGGACAGGGACAATGAGCAGTTCTTC. It specifies CASSVVGWDRDNEQFF. Complete variable domain (other parts from reference TRBV9 and TRBJ2-1): DSGVTQTPKHLITATGQRVTLRCSPRSGDLSVYWYQQSLDQGLQFLIQYYNGEERAKGNILERFSAQQFPDLHSELNLSSLELGDSALYFCASSVVGWDRDNEQFFGPGTRLTVL.

The V gene is TRBV7-2, the J gene TRBJ2-5, with TRBD2 identical over 8 bases. Per the germline V gene, CDR1 is SGHTA and CDR2 is FQGNSA. This CDR3 has 15 amino acids. V lost 5 bases and J lost 4; bases outside the gene matches: 9. CDR3 amino acids: CASSLQGLVAETQYF. As DNA, the CDR3 is TGTGCCAGCAGCCTCCAGGGACTAGTTGCAGAGACCCAGTACTTC. Full variable domain (outside the CDR3, taken from reference TRBV7-2 and TRBJ2-5): GAGVSQSPSNKVTEKGKDVELRCDPISGHTALYWYRQSLGQGLEFLIYFQGNSAPDKSGLPSDRFSAERTGGSVSTLTIQRTQQEDSAVYLCASSLQGLVAETQYFGPGTRLLVL.

V is TRBV5-5 and J is TRBJ1-2; D uncertain. This CDR3 is built from 15 residues. From germline, CDR1 is SGHKS and CDR2 YYEKEE (reference sequence). V was pared by 1 base and J by 0 bases, with 10 bases between. The CDR3 is CASSLIREANYGYTF. CDR3 sequence (DNA): TGTGCCAGCAGCTTGATCCGGGAAGCTAACTATGGCTACACCTTC. The whole variable domain, remainder taken from reference TRBV5-5 and TRBJ1-2, is DAGVTQSPTHLIKTRGQQVTLRCSPISGHKSVSWYQQVLGQGPQFIFQYYEKEERGRGNFPDRFSARQFPNYSSELNVNALLLGDSALYLCASSLIREANYGYTFGSGTRLTVV.

The chain carries TRBV7-2 and TRBJ1-4, with D possibly matching TRBD1 (6 bases). CDR1 is SGHTA, CDR2 FQGNSA, per germline. This CDR3 contains 16 residues. Trimming removed 6 bases at V and 8 bases at J, with 22 bases between. Here the CDR3 DNA reads TGTGCCAGCAGTCACGATGGGCCAGGGGCGTTCGAAAAACTGTTTTTT. It yields the protein CASSHDGPGAFEKLFF.

The chain carries TRBV9 and TRBJ2-5, with 13 bases aligning to TRBD2. The CDR3 extends over 19 amino acids. CDR1 and CDR2 from the germline V gene are SGDLS and YYNGEE. The V and J ends lost 4 bases and 1 base, in that order; junction bases with no gene match: 13. The CDR3 sequence: CASSSTRGGLAGTQETQYF. CDR3 in DNA: TGTGCCAGCAGCTCCACCCGAGGGGGACTAGCGGGGACCCAAGAGACCCAGTACTTC.

The CDR3 reads CAWSGGAGTQYF. CDR3 in DNA: TGTGCCTGGAGTGGCGGAGCCGGGACCCAGTACTTC. The chain recombines TRBV30 with TRBJ2-5; D gene ambiguous. CDR1 GTSNPN and CDR2 SVGIG come from the germline V gene (reference sequence). The V end was cut by 1 base, the J end by 7 bases, with 10 bases between. The CDR3 runs to 12 residues.

This chain links TRBV28 with TRBJ1-3; possibly TRBD1 for D (5 bases). V lost 3 bases and J lost 0, with 18 bases in between. CDR1 is MDHEN, CDR2 SYDVKM, per germline. CDR3 length equals 18 residues. This chain's CDR3 is CASSFPGLDTDSGNTIYF. CDR3 DNA sequence: TGTGCCAGCAGTTTCCCGGGCTTGGACACCGACTCTGGAAACACCATATATTTT.